This T cell receptor beta chain was retrieved from a study of Tregs in tolerant kidney transplant recipients. Mixed chimerism was transient after nonmyeloablative marrow transplants from related graft donors. Data came from immunoSEQ multiplex PCR; TCRdb stores just in-frame clones and leaves some out. The sample shows approximately 81,000 clones, 90% to 95% of them seen only once. The CDR3 contains 13 residues. Germline V lookup: CDR1 SGHTA, CDR2 FQGTGA. With 5 bases removed from V and 7 bases from J, the gap between germline ends came to 14 bases. The clonotype originates from a human patient who received a combined kidney and bone marrow transplant. The graft donor may be the source of some T cells. This chain joins TRBV7-3 and TRBJ1-1, with TRBD1 as a possible D gene (5 bases). The sample consisted of CD4+ T cells from blood (PBMCs), taken 24 months after the transplant. The CDR3 loop is CASSPGWGHEAFF. The CDR3 DNA is TGTGCCAGCAGCCCCGGGTGGGGCCATGAAGCTTTCTTT.